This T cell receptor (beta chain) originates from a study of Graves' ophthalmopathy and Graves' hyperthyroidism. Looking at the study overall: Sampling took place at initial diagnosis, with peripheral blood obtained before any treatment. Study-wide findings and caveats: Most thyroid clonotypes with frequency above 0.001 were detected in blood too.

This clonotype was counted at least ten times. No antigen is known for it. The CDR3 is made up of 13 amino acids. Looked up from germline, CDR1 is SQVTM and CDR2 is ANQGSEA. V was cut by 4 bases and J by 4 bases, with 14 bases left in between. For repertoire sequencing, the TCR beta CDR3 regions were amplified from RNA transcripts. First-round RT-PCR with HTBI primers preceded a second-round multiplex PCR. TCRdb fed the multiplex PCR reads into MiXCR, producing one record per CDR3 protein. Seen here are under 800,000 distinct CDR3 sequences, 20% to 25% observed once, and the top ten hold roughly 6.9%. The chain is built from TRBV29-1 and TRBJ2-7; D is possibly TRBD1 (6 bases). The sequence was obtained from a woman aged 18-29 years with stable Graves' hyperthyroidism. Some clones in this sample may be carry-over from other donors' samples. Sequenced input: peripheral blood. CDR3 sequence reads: CSVVTGEGYEQYF. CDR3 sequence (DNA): TGCAGCGTTGTGACAGGAGAGGGGTACGAGCAGTACTTC.